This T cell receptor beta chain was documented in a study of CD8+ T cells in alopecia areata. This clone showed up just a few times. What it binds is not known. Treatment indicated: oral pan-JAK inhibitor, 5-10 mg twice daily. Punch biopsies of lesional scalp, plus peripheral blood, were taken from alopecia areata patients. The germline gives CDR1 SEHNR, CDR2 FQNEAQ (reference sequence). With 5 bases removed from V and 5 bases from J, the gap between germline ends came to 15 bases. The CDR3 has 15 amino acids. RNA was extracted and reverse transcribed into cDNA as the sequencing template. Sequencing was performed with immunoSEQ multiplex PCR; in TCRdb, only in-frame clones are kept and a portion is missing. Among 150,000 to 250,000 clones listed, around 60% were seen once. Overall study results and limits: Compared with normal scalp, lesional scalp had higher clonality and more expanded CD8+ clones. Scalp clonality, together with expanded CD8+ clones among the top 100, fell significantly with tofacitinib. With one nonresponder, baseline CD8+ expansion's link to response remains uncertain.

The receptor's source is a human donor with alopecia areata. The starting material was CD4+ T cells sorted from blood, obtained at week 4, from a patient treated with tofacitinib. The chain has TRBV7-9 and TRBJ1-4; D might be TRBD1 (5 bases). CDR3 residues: CASSQVWGKNEKLFF. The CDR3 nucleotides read TGTGCCAGCAGCCAGGTGTGGGGGAAAAATGAAAAACTGTTTTTT. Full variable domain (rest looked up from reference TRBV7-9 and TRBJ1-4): DTGVSQNPRHKITKRGQNVTFRCDPISEHNRLYWYRQTLGQGPEFLTYFQNEAQLEKSRLLSDRFSAERPKGSFSTLEIQRTEQGDSAMYLCASSQVWGKNEKLFFGSGTQLSVL.